This T cell receptor beta chain comes out of a study of blood T cell repertoires in COVID-19. Overall study context: COVID-19 samples from acute and convalescent phases originated in the United States, Italy and Spain. PBMCs, B-cell-depleted T cells, or T cells provided the cDNA or gDNA that made up the material.

Participants came from fewer than 25 US areas, aged roughly 18 to 89 years. Assay: immunoSEQ multiplex PCR; the TCRdb copy retains only in-frame clones and omits some. Here the sample spans approximately 200,000 clones, 75% to 90% being singletons. With 0 bases clipped from V and 5 bases from J, the junction kept 1 base outside the gene matches. The germline V gene has CDR1 GTSNPN and CDR2 SVGIG (reference sequence). The CDR3 loop spans 13 amino acids. Sequenced input: PBMCs or T cells enriched from blood (not recorded which). The rearrangement uses TRBV30 and TRBJ1-2; 9 positions agree with TRBD1. This TCR came from a woman in her thirties or forties with acute COVID-19. CDR3 nucleotides: TGTGCCTGGAGTGTAGGACAGGGGTATGGCTACACCTTC. This sequence encodes CAWSVGQGYGYTF.